This T cell receptor beta chain was sequenced for a study of cytomegalovirus exposure and HLA in healthy donors. PCR involved 60 Vbeta and 13 Jbeta primers. Clones were sequenced by immunoSEQ multiplex PCR, and TCRdb holds only the in-frame ones, with some missing. The repertoire consists of 150,000 to 190,000 clones, with approximately 72% occurring once and the leading ten covering over 1.2%. In germline, CDR1 is MNHEY, CDR2 SMNVEV (reference sequence). Trimming removed 4 bases at V and 6 bases at J, with 13 bases between. There are 14 residues in the CDR3. The origin of this receptor is a man aged 18 to 29 in good health and CMV-seronegative. Material: PBMCs. The chain links TRBV27 to TRBJ1-5; possible D gene TRBD1, 5 bases. CDR3 nucleotide sequence: TGTGCCAGCAGTTGGGGGGTCCAGGGTCAGCCCCAGCATTTT. Amino acids: CASSWGVQGQPQHF.